This TCR beta chain was recovered during a study of blood T cells in healthy people across ages. Looked up from germline, CDR1 is SGHTA and CDR2 is FQGNSA. CDR3 length: 15 residues. Trimming at V came to 5 bases and at J to 4 bases, leaving 5 bases not matched to a gene. The study's findings and limits: Per million T cells, the diversity of TCR beta decreased roughly linearly as age advanced. Shifts in expanded clonotypes may have been confounded by donor CMV status, which was unknown.

This clonotype was counted many times. Antigen specificity is unknown. Alongside a J-beta primer mix, a sample-barcoded 5' primer served in a second PCR lasting roughly 6 to 11 cycles. One entry per CDR3 protein, called by TCRdb with MiXCR from the 5' RACE reads. This repertoire shows about 1.1 million distinct CDR3 sequences, more than 30% found once; its top ten account for about an eighth. The receptor was derived from a man younger than 35 in good health. Sequencing was carried out using blood. The chain combines TRBV7-2 with TRBJ2-1; 10 bases align to TRBD1. CDR3: CASSLRDRGYNEQFF. CDR3 nucleotide sequence: TGTGCCAGCAGCCTCCGGGACAGGGGTTACAATGAGCAGTTCTTC.